The 9 T cell receptor beta chains presented below share a single source sample, sequenced in a study of OX40 agonist ivuxolimab in advanced cancers. Clones were sequenced by immunoSEQ multiplex PCR, and TCRdb holds only the in-frame ones, with some missing. Seen here are around 18,000 clones, 65% to 90% observed once, and the top ten hold 13%. Specimen: CD4+ or CD8+ T cells sorted from blood, collected in a trial of the OX40 agonist ivuxolimab. These receptors all come from an adult with an advanced solid tumor such as melanoma, head and neck, liver or kidney cancer.

The chain is built from TRBV19 and TRBJ1-1; D remains ambiguous. The CDR3 consists of 12 residues. Germline CDR1 reads LNHDA; CDR2 reads SQIVND (reference sequence). V was cut by 3 bases and J by 6 bases, with 8 bases left in between. The CDR3 DNA sequence: TGTGCCAGTAGTATCGCGGGTTCTGAAGCTTTCTTT. It translates to CASSIAGSEAFF.

The chain couples TRBV9 to TRBJ2-3, with D possibly being TRBD1 (7 bases). The CDR3 has 18 residues. CDR1 is SGDLS, CDR2 YYNGEE, per germline. V dropped 5 bases and J dropped 1 base, with 23 bases sitting between them. CDR3: CASSERRGRVHGTDTQYF. Here the CDR3 DNA reads TGTGCCAGCAGTGAGAGGAGGGGGCGAGTTCACGGCACAGATACGCAGTATTTT.

The chain has TRBV28 and TRBJ2-5, with 11 nucleotides matching TRBD1. Germline V gene sequence: CDR1 MDHEN, CDR2 SYDVKM. With 6 bases clipped from V and 1 base from J, the junction kept 13 bases outside the gene matches. CDR3 size: 18 residues. The CDR3 sequence is CASSPNPGQGVLQETQYF. In DNA, the CDR3 is TGTGCCAGCAGCCCGAACCCGGGACAGGGGGTACTCCAAGAGACCCAGTACTTC.

This chain links TRBV5-4 with TRBJ2-7; 8 bases map to TRBD1. The germline gives CDR1 SGHNT, CDR2 YYREEE (reference sequence). The CDR3 contains 14 residues. V dropped 2 bases and J dropped 3; count of bases not matched to a gene: 4. CDR3 sequence reads: CASSLRTGSYEQYF. In nucleotides, the CDR3 is TGTGCCAGCAGCTTAAGGACAGGGAGCTACGAGCAGTACTTC.

Comments on this clone: A read error may account for a junction end that differs from germline. The rearrangement uses TRBV7-7 and TRBJ2-5, with D perhaps matching TRBD1 (5 bases). This CDR3 contains 13 residues. CDR1 is SSHAT, CDR2 FNYEAQ, per germline (reference sequence). CDR3 sequence (DNA): TGTGCTAGCAGCGTAGGGGTCTCTGAGACCCAGTACTTC. Translation: CASSVGVSETQYF. Together with reference TRBV7-7 and TRBJ2-5, the CDR3 gives the full variable domain: GAGVSQSPRYKVTKRGQDVTLRCDPISSHATLYWYQQALGQGPEFLTYFNYEAQPDKSGLPSDRFSAERPEGSISTLTIQRTEQRDSAMYRCASSVGVSETQYFGPGTRLLVL.

The chain has TRBV7-2 and TRBJ2-5; TRBD2 might be the D (6 bases). This CDR3 has 14 residues. Trimming left V 0 bases short and J 5 bases short, with 10 bases between. CDR1 and CDR2 (germline): SGHTA, FQGNSA. The CDR3 nucleotides are TGTGCCAGCAGCTTAGCACTAGCCGGGGAGACCCAGTACTTC. Its protein is CASSLALAGETQYF.

The genes are TRBV18 and TRBJ1-4; D is undetermined. Trimming removed 5 bases at V and 4 bases at J, with 8 bases between. The CDR3 totals 13 residues. Germline CDR1 is KGHSH and CDR2 is LQKENI. The chain's CDR3 is CASSENSNEKLFF. CDR3 DNA sequence: TGTGCCAGCTCAGAGAACAGTAATGAAAAACTGTTTTTT. Drawing the rest from reference TRBV18 and TRBJ1-4, the complete variable domain is NAGVMQNPRHLVRRRGQEARLRCSPMKGHSHVYWYRQLPEEGLKFMVYLQKENIIDESGMPKERFSAEFPKEGPSILRIQQVVRGDSAAYFCASSENSNEKLFFGSGTQLSVL.

This chain links TRBV11-2 with TRBJ2-1; D call uncertain. V lost 4 bases, J lost 10 bases, and 14 bases lay in between. This CDR3 has 13 residues. Per germline, CDR1 SGHAT and CDR2 FQNNGV. The DNA of the CDR3 is TGTGCCAGCAGCTCAGCGTCAGGAAGGGAGCAGTTCTTC. Amino acids: CASSSASGREQFF.

The genes are TRBV6-5 and TRBJ1-2; 7 bases map to TRBD1. V gave up 8 bases and J gave up 6 bases; unmatched junction bases: 3. This CDR3 spans 11 amino acids. From germline, CDR1 is MNHEY and CDR2 SVGAGI. The CDR3 sequence is CASFQGDGYTF. As DNA, the CDR3 is TGTGCCAGCTTTCAGGGGGATGGCTACACCTTC.